These T cell receptor beta chains were read from a single sample in a study of T cell repertoires in ileal Crohn's disease. This table comes from immunoSEQ multiplex PCR, and its TCRdb copy is limited to in-frame clones, with some not included. The sample carries around 160 clones, about 89% recorded once. Sequenced input: ileal tissue. All receptors derive from an adult with Crohn's disease. The CDR3 runs from the conserved cysteine through the conserved F or W. D genes are given only for firm matches. Where a row states a size, it is once, few, many or the class of an expanded clone; other rows omit it.

CDR3 DNA | CDR3 protein | J gene | D gene | V gene | clone size | CDR3 length
TGTGCCAGCAGCTTAGTGGGGGGAAGTGAAGCTTTCTTT | CASSLVGGSEAFF | TRBJ1-1 | - | TRBV11-1 | - | 13
TGTGCCAGCAGCTTCACGGACACTGAAGCTTTCTTT | CASSFTDTEAFF | TRBJ1-1 | - | TRBV5-6 | few | 12
TGTGCCTGGAAGGGGGGGCGTTATAGAACCTATGGCTACACCTTC | CAWKGGRYRTYGYTF | TRBJ1-2 | - | TRBV30 | - | 15
TGTGCCAGCAGTGAAAGGGCGGGAACACCAGATACGCAGTATTTT | CASSERAGTPDTQYF | TRBJ2-3 | - | TRBV6-1 | - | 15
TGTGCCAGCAGTTCCCGGACGGTATACTCTGGAAACACCATATATTTT | CASSSRTVYSGNTIYF | TRBJ1-3 | - | TRBV6-5 | - | 16
TGCGCCAGCAGCTTGGTTTACGGTTCCTACGAGCAGTACTTC | CASSLVYGSYEQYF | TRBJ2-7 | - | TRBV5-1 | - | 14
TGTGCCAGCAGCCCGGGACTAGCGGGGGGTCCAGAGGAGACCCAGTACTTC | CASSPGLAGGPEETQYF | TRBJ2-5 | TRBD2 | TRBV7-9 | - | 17
TGTGCCAGCAGCAAGGACAGGGGCGTCTATGGCTACACCTTC | CASSKDRGVYGYTF | TRBJ1-2 | TRBD1 | TRBV7-2 | - | 14
TGCGCCAGCAGCCCCTCGGGGGGCATGATCACTGAAGCTTTCTTT | CASSPSGGMITEAFF | TRBJ1-1 | - | TRBV5-1 | once | 15
TGTGCCAGCAGTGAAGATTCCGCGGGGACTAGCGGCTACGAGCAGTACTTC | CASSEDSAGTSGYEQYF | TRBJ2-7 | TRBD2 | TRBV25-1 | - | 17
TGTGCCAGCTCCCAGGGAGGGGTCACTGAAGCTTTCTTT | CASSQGGVTEAFF | TRBJ1-1 | - | TRBV9 | - | 13
TGTGCCAGCAGCCAGAGCGGGGGGGCCTATGAGCAGTTCTTC | CASSQSGGAYEQFF | TRBJ2-1 | TRBD2 | TRBV7-9 | - | 14
TGTGCCAGCAGTGCCTGGGACAGGGGGCCTGCTAACTATGGCTACACCTTC | CASSAWDRGPANYGYTF | TRBJ1-2 | TRBD1 | TRBV6-1 | - | 17
TGTGCCAGCAGCTTAGATACTAGCGGGGGGAACGGGGAGCTGTTTTTT | CASSLDTSGGNGELFF | TRBJ2-2 | TRBD2 | TRBV11-3 | once | 16
TGCGCCAGCAGCTTGGGAGGAGGTGGTAACACTGAAGCTTTCTTT | CASSLGGGGNTEAFF | TRBJ1-1 | - | TRBV5-1 | once | 15
TGCGCCAGCACCCCAGGGGGGCCAATGAACACTGAAGCTTTCTTT | CASTPGGPMNTEAFF | TRBJ1-1 | TRBD1 | TRBV5-1 | - | 15
TGTGCCAGCAGCCTAGAGGACACGTGGAAATACTATGGCTACACCTTC | CASSLEDTWKYYGYTF | TRBJ1-2 | - | TRBV7-9 | - | 16